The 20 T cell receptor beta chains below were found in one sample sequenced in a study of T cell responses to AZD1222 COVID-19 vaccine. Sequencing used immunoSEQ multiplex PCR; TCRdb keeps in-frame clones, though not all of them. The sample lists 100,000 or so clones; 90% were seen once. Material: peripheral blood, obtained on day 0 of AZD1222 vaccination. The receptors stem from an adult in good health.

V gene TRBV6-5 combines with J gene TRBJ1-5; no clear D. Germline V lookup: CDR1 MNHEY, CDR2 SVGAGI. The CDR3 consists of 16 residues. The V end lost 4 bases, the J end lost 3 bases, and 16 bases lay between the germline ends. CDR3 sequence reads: CASSWRQPFTNQPQHF. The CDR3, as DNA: TGTGCCAGCAGTTGGAGACAACCCTTCACCAATCAGCCCCAGCATTTT.

As DNA, the CDR3 is TGTGCCAGCAGCTCCCACTTCGGGGAGCTGTTTTTT. It yields the protein CASSSHFGELFF. V is TRBV6-6 and J is TRBJ2-2, with no clear D. Germline V gene lookup returns CDR1 MNHNY and CDR2 SVGAGI (reference sequence). The CDR3 sequence is 12 residues long. Trimming left V 6 bases short and J 7 bases short, with 9 bases between.

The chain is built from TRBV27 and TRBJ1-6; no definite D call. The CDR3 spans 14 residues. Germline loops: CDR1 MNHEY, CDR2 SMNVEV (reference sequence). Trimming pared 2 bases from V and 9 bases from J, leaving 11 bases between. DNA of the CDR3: TGTGCCAGCAGTTTAGTCCTCCGGGGTTCACCCCTCCACTTT. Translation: CASSLVLRGSPLHF.

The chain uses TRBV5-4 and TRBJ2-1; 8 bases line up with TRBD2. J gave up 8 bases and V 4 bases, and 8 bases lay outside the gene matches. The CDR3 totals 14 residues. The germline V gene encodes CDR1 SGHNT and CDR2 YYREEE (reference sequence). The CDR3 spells CASSSLGLEDEQFF. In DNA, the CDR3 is TGTGCCAGCAGCAGCCTGGGACTAGAGGATGAGCAGTTCTTC.

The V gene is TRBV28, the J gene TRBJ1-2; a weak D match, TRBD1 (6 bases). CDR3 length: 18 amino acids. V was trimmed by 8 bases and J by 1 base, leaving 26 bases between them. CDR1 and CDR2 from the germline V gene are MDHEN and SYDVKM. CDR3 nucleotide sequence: TGTGCCAGCGTTACTCGAAAGGGGGGGACCTCTGATAACTATGGCTACACCTTC. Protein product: CASVTRKGGTSDNYGYTF.

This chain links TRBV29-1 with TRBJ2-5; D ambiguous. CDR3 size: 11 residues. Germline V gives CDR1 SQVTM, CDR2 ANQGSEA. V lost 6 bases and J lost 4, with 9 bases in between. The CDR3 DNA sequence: TGCAGCGTGGCCGAGAGAGAGACCCAGTACTTC. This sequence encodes CSVAERETQYF. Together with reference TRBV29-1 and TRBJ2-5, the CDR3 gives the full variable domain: SAVISQKPSRDICQRGTSLTIQCQVDSQVTMMFWYRQQPGQSLTLIATANQGSEATYESGFVIDKFPISRPNLTFSTLTVSNMSPEDSSIYLCSVAERETQYFGPGTRLLVL.

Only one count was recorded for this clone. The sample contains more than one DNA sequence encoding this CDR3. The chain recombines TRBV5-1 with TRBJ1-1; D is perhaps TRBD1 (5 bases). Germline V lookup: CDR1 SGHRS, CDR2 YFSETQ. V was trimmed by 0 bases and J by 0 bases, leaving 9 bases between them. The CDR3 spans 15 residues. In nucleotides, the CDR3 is TGCGCCAGCAGCTTGGTACCAGGGATGAACACTGAAGCTTTCTTT. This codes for CASSLVPGMNTEAFF.

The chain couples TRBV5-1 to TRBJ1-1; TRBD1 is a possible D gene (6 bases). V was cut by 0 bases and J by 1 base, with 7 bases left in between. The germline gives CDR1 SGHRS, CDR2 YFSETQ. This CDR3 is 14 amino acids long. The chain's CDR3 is CASSLAGANTEAFF. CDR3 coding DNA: TGCGCCAGCAGCTTGGCGGGGGCGAACACTGAAGCTTTCTTT.

CDR3 region: CSVVRTGQPNEKLFF. CDR3 sequence (DNA): TGCAGCGTTGTCCGGACGGGACAGCCTAATGAAAAACTGTTTTTT. The J gene is TRBJ1-4, the V gene TRBV29-1; TRBD1 matches 7 bases. Trimming at V came to 4 bases and at J to 3 bases, leaving 8 bases not matched to a gene. This CDR3 is built from 15 residues. The germline V gene has CDR1 SQVTM and CDR2 ANQGSEA.

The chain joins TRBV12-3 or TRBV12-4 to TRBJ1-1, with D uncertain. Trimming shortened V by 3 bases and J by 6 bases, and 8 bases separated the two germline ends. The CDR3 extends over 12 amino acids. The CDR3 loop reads CASSFLGPEAFF. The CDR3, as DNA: TGTGCCAGCAGTTTTTTAGGGCCTGAAGCTTTCTTT.

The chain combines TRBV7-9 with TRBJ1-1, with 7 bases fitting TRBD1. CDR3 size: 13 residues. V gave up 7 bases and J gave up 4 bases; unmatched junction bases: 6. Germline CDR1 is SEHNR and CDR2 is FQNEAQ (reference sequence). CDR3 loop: CASTQGGFTEAFF. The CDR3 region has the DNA TGTGCCAGCACCCAGGGGGGGTTCACTGAAGCTTTCTTT.

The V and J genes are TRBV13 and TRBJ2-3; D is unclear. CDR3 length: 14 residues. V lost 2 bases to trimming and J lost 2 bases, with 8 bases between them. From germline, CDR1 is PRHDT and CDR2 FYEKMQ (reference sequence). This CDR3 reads CASSLPLVTDTQYF. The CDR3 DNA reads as TGTGCCAGCAGCTTACCATTAGTCACAGATACGCAGTATTTT.

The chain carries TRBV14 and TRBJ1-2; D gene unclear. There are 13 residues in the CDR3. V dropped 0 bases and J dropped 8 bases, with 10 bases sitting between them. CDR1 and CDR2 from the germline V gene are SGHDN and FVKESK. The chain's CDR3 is CASSQDVGFGYTF. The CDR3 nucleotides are TGTGCCAGCAGCCAAGATGTGGGTTTCGGCTACACCTTC.

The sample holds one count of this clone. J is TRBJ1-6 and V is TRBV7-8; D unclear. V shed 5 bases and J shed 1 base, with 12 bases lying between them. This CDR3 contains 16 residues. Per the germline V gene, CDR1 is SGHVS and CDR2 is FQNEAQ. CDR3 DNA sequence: TGTGCCAGCAGCCCCACCGGGGATTCCTATAATTCACCCCTCCACTTT. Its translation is CASSPTGDSYNSPLHF.

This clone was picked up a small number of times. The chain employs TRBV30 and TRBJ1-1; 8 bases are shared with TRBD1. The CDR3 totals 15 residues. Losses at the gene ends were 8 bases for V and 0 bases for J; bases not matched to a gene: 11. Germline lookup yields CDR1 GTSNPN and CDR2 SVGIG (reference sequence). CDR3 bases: TGTGCCCTTAACAGGGGGGTAGGCATGAACACTGAAGCTTTCTTT. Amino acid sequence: CALNRGVGMNTEAFF.

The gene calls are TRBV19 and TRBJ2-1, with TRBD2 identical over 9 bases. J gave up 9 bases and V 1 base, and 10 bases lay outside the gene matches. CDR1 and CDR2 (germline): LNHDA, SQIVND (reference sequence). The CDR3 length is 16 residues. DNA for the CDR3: TGTGCCAGTAGTATAGCGGCGGGGGGGCCGGTACGTGAGCAGTTCTTC. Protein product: CASSIAAGGPVREQFF.

The CDR3 sequence is CASSQGPAGANYEQYF. As DNA, the CDR3 is TGCGCCAGCAGCCAAGGTCCGGCAGGGGCCAACTACGAGCAGTACTTC. The chain couples TRBV4-1 to TRBJ2-7; possible D gene TRBD1, 6 bases. The CDR3 extends over 16 amino acids. CDR1 MGHRA and CDR2 YSYEKL come from the germline V gene. Trimming took 1 base from V and 3 from J, leaving 16 bases between them.

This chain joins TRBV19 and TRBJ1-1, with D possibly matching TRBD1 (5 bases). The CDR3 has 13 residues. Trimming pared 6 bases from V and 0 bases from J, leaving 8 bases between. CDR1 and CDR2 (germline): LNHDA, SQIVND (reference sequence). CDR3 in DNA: TGTGCCAGTAGCCCGGGGGTGAACACTGAAGCTTTCTTT. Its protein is CASSPGVNTEAFF.

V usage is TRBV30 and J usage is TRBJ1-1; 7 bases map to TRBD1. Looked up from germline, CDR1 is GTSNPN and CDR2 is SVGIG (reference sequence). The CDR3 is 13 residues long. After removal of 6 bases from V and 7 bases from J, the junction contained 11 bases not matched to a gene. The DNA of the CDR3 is TGTGCCTGCCTGACAGGGAACGTAGGTGAAGCTTTCTTT. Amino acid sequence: CACLTGNVGEAFF.

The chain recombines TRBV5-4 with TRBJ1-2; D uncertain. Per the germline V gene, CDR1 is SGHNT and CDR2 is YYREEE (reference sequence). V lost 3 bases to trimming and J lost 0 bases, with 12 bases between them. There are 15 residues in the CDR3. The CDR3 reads CASSSPANTNYGYTF. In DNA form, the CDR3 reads TGTGCCAGCAGCTCCCCAGCAAATACTAACTATGGCTACACCTTC.